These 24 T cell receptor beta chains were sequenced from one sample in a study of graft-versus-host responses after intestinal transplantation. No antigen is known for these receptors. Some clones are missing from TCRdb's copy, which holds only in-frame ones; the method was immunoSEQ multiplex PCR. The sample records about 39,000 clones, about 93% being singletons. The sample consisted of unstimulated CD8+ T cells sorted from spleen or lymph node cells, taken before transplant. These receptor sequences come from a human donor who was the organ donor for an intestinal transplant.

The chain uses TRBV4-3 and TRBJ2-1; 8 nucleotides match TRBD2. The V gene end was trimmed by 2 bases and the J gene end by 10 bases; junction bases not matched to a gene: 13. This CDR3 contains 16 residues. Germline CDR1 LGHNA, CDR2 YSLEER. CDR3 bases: TGCGCCAGCAGCCAACAAAGGGGGGCGGGAGGTTGGGAGCAGTTCTTC. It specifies CASSQQRGAGGWEQFF.

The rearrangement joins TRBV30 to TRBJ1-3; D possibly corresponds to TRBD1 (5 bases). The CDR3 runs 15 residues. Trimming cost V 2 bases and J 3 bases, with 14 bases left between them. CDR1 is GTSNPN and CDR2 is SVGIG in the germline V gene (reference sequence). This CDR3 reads CAWSMEGAGGNTIYF. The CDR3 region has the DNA TGTGCCTGGAGTATGGAAGGGGCTGGTGGAAACACCATATATTTT.

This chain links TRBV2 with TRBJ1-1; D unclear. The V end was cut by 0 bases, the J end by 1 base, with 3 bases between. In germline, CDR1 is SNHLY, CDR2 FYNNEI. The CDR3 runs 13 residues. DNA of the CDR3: TGTGCCAGCAGTGAAGCAGGGAACACTGAAGCTTTCTTT. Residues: CASSEAGNTEAFF.

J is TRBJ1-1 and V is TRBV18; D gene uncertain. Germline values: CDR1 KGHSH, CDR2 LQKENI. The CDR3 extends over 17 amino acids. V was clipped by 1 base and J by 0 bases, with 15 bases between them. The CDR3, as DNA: TGTGCCAGCTCACCACGATTTCTTGGGTGGTTGAACACTGAAGCTTTCTTT. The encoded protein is CASSPRFLGWLNTEAFF.

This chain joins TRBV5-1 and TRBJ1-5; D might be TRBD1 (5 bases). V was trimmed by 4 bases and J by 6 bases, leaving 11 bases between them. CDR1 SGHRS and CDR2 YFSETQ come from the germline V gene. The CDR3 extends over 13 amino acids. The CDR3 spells CASSLGPTQPQHF. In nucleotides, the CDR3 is TGCGCCAGCAGCCTGGGGCCAACTCAGCCCCAGCATTTT.

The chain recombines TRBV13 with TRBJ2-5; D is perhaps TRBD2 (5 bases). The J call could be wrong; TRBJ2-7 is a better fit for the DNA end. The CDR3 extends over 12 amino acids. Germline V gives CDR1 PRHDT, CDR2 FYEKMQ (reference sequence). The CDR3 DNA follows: TGTGCCAGCAGCGGAGAGGGTTCCGAGCAGTACTTC. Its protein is CASSGEGSEQYF.

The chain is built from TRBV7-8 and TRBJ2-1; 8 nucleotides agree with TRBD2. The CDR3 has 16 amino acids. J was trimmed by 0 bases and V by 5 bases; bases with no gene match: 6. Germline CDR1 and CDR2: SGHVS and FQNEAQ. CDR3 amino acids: CASSLIAGSSYNEQFF. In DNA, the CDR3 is TGTGCCAGCAGCCTCATAGCGGGAAGCTCCTACAATGAGCAGTTCTTC.

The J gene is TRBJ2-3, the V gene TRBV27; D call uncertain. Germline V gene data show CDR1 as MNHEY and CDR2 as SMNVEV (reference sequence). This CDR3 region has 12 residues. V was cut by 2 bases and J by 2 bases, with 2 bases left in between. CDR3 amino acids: CASSLNTDTQYF. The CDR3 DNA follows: TGTGCCAGCAGTTTAAACACAGATACGCAGTATTTT.

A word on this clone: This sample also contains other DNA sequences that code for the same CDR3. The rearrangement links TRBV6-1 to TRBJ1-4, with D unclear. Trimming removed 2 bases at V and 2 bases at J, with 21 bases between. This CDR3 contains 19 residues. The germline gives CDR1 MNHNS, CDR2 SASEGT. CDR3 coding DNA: TGTGCCAGCAGTGAAACCAGCCGGAGCCCCGGGTGGACTAATGAAAAACTGTTTTTT. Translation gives CASSETSRSPGWTNEKLFF.

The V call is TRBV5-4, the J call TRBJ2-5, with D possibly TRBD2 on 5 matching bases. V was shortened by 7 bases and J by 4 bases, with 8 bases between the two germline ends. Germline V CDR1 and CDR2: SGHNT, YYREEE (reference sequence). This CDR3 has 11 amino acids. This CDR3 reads CASGEGETQYF. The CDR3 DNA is TGTGCCAGCGGCGAGGGAGAGACCCAGTACTTC.

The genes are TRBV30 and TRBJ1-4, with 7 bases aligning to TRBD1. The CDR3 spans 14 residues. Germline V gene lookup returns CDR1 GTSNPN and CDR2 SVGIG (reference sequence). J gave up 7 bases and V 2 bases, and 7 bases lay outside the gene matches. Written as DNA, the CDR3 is TGTGCCTGGAGTATGTCCAGGGGGAGTGAAAAACTGTTTTTT. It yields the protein CAWSMSRGSEKLFF. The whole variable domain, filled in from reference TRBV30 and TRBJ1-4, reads SQTIHQWPATLVQPVGSPLSLECTVEGTSNPNLYWYRQAAGRGLQLLFYSVGIGQISSEVPQNLSASRPQDRQFILSSKKLLLSDSGFYLCAWSMSRGSEKLFFGSGTQLSVL.

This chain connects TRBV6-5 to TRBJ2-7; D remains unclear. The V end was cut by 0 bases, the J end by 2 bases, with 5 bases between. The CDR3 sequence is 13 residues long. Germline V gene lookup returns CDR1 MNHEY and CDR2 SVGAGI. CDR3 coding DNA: TGTGCCAGCAGTTACTCGACGACCTACGAGCAGTACTTC. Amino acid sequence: CASSYSTTYEQYF.

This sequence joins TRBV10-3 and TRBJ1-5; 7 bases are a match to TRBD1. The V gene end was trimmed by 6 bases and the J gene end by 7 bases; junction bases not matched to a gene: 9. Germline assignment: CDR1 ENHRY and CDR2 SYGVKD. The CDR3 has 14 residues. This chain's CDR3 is CAIRDGRGRQPQHF. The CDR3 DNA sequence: TGTGCCATCAGAGATGGTAGGGGGCGACAGCCCCAGCATTTT.

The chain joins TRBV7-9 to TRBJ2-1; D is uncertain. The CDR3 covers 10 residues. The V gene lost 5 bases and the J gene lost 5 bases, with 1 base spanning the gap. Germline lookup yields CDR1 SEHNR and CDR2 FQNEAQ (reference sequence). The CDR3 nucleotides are TGTGCCAGCAGCCACAATGAGCAGTTCTTC. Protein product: CASSHNEQFF.

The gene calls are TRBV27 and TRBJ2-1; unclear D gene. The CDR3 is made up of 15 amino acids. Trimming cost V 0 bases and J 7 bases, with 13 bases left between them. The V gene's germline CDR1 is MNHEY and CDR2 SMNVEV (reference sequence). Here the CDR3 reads CASSLSLGYSNEQFF. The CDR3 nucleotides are TGTGCCAGCAGTTTATCCCTCGGCTATTCGAATGAGCAGTTCTTC.

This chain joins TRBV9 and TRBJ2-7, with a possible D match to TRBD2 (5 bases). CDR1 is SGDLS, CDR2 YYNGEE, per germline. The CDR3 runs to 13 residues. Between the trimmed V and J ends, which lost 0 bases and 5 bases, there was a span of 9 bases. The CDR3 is CASSVGGPDEQYF. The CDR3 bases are TGTGCCAGCAGCGTAGGAGGGCCGGACGAGCAGTACTTC.

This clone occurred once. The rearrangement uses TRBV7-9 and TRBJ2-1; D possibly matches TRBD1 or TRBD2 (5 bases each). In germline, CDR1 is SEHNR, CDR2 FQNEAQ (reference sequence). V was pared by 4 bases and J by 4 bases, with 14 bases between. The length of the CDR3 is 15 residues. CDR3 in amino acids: CASSSRDGPYNEQFF. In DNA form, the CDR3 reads TGTGCCAGCAGCTCCCGGGACGGCCCTTACAATGAGCAGTTCTTC.

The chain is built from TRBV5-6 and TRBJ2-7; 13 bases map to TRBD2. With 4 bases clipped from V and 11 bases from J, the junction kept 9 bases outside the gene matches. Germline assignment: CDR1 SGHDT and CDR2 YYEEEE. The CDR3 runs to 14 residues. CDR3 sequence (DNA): TGTGCCAGCAGCCCGGGACTAGCGGGATGGTTGGAGTACTTC. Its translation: CASSPGLAGWLEYF.

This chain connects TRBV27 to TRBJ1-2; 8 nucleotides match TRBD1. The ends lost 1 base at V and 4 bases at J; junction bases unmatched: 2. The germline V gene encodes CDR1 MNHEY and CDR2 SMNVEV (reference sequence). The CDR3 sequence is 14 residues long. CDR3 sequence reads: CASSLWQGAYGYTF. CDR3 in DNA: TGTGCCAGCAGTTTATGGCAGGGGGCCTATGGCTACACCTTC.

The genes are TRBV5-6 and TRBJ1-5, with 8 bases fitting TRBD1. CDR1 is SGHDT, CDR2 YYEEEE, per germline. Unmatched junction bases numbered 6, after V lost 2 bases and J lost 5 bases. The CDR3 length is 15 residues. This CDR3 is CASSLGTGAYQPQHF. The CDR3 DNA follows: TGTGCCAGCAGCTTAGGGACAGGCGCGTATCAGCCCCAGCATTTT.

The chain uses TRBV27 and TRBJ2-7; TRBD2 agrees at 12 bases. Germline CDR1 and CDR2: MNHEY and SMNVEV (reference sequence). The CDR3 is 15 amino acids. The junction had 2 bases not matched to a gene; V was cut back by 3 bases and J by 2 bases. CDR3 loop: CASSFRTSGAYEQYF. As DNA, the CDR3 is TGTGCCAGCAGTTTTCGGACTAGCGGGGCCTACGAGCAGTACTTC.

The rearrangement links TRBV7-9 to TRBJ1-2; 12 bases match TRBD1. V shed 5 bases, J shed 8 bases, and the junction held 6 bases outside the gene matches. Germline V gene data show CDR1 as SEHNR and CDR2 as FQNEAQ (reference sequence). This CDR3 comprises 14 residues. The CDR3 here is CASSQGTGGLGYTF. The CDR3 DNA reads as TGTGCCAGCAGCCAAGGGACAGGGGGCTTGGGCTACACCTTC. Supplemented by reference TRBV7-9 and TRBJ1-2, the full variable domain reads DTGVSQNPRHKITKRGQNVTFRCDPISEHNRLYWYRQTLGQGPEFLTYFQNEAQLEKSRLLSDRFSAERPKGSFSTLEIQRTEQGDSAMYLCASSQGTGGLGYTFGSGTRLTVV.

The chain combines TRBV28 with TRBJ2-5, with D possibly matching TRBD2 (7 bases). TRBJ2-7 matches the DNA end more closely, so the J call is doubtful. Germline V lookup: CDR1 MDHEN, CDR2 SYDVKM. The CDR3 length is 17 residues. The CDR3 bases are TGTGCCAGCAGTTTATGGGGGGCGGCTAGCGGACACTACGAGCAGTACTTC. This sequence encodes CASSLWGAASGHYEQYF.

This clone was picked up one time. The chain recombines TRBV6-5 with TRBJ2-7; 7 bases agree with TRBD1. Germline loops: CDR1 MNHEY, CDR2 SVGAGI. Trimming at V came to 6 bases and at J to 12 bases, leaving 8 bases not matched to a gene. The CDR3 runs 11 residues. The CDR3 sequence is CASRQDRVAYF. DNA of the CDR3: TGTGCCAGCAGACAAGACAGGGTGGCGTACTTC.